This TCR beta chain was obtained from a study of T cell clones after liver transplantation. On the study more broadly: Timepoints were pre-transplant, pre-withdrawal, and after withdrawal was completed or failed.

This table comes from immunoSEQ multiplex PCR, and its TCRdb copy is limited to in-frame clones, with some not included. The sample shows around 9,100 clones, nearly 80% of them seen only once. The CDR3 spans 20 residues. CDR1 and CDR2 (germline): SGDLS, YYNGEE. The ends lost 3 bases at V and 4 bases at J; junction bases unmatched: 22. The sequencing used CD8+ T cells from blood, collected before liver transplant. This receptor was obtained from a human donor who received a liver transplant. The rearrangement joins TRBV9 to TRBJ2-3; 8 nucleotides align to TRBD2. In nucleotides, the CDR3 is TGTGCCAGCAGCGCCCCGGCAGGGAGAGTTCCAGCGGGGGCCCCAGATACGCAGTATTTT. Its translation: CASSAPAGRVPAGAPDTQYF.